The present TCR beta chain was sequenced within a study of blood T cell repertoires in COVID-19. Assay: immunoSEQ multiplex PCR; the TCRdb copy retains only in-frame clones and omits some. Of 410,000 or so clones listed, around 86% were seen once; the top ten hold more than 1.4%. Germline-derived CDR1 and CDR2 are MNHEY and SMNVEV (reference sequence). The CDR3 extends over 14 amino acids. Trimming shortened V by 3 bases and J by 5 bases, and 10 bases separated the two germline ends. The sequencing sample was made of peripheral blood. This chain links TRBV27 with TRBJ1-4; D is possibly TRBD1 (5 bases). This clonotype was obtained from a woman aged 30 to 39 with active or convalescent COVID-19. The CDR3 DNA reads TGTGCCAGCAGTTTGCAGGGCTCGAATGAAAAACTGTTTTTT. Residues: CASSLQGSNEKLFF.